Sequencing of this T cell receptor (beta chain) was carried out in a study of cytomegalovirus exposure and HLA in healthy donors. CDR1 is MNHEY and CDR2 is SMNVEV in the germline V gene (reference sequence). The V segment lost 8 bases and the J segment 7 bases; nucleotides outside the gene matches: 13. This CDR3 comprises 16 residues. Amplification used 60 Vbeta primers and 13 Jbeta primers. Libraries were prepared by immunoSEQ multiplex PCR; TCRdb keeps only in-frame clonotypes and omits some of them. The sample comprises about 120,000 clones, 83% of which are singletons, and 3.6% rests with the top ten. Overall study findings and caveats: Sequences of the TCR beta chain were said to predict the HLA-A and HLA-B alleles of most subjects accurately.

This clone was counted a single time. Its antigen is unknown. The V call is TRBV27, the J call TRBJ2-5, with TRBD2 matching over 13 bases. Source material: PBMCs. This TCR was sampled from a woman aged 40-49 years in good health and CMV-seropositive. CDR3 sequence reads: CASWGLAGSGPGTQYF. CDR3 DNA: TGTGCCAGCTGGGGACTAGCGGGATCAGGGCCGGGGACCCAGTACTTC.